This T cell receptor beta chain was identified during a study of blood T cell repertoires in COVID-19. In the source study's methods: By means of reference gene primer amplification, nucleated cell counts were estimated. Using immunoSEQ multiplex PCR, the repertoire was profiled, and TCRdb retains in-frame clones only, with some absent. V and J calls and clone size are copied from that table; D and trimming were computed from the DNA. The data show some 260,000 clones, 70% to 90% seen once. The TCR sequence derives from a man at least 80 years old with acute or convalescent COVID-19. The sample was peripheral blood.

This CDR3 reads CASSWGQGVDGYTF. The CDR3 coding sequence is TGCGCCAGCAGCTGGGGACAGGGCGTCGATGGCTACACCTTC. The chain recombines TRBV5-1 with TRBJ1-2; 9 bases match TRBD1. Losses at the gene ends were 3 bases for V and 6 bases for J; bases not matched to a gene: 6. This CDR3 spans 14 amino acids. Germline V gene sequence: CDR1 SGHRS, CDR2 YFSETQ.